The entry below describes one TCR beta chain. Its antigen remains unknown. Sequencing was performed with immunoSEQ multiplex PCR; in TCRdb, only in-frame clones are kept and a portion is missing. The data hold roughly 82,000 clones, with roughly 90% observed a single time. This CDR3 has 16 amino acids. Germline CDR1 is LGHNA and CDR2 is YNFKEQ. Losses at the gene ends were 4 bases for V and 7 bases for J; bases not matched to a gene: 14. The sample belongs to a study of OX40 agonist ivuxolimab in advanced cancers. Study background: The mean age was 60 years, ranging from about 20 to 79, with around four fifths of participants male. Under the entry rules, prior anti-PD-1, anti-PD-L1 or anti-CTLA-4 therapy was allowed, and about 40% had some. General study results and limits: CD4+ and CD8+ blood T cells expanded clonally by week 6 at 0.1 to 3.0 mg/kg.

Patients had blood sampled at baseline and again on cycle 4 day 1 and cycle 7 day 1. Sequencing was performed on CD4+ or CD8+ T cells sorted from blood, taken in a trial of the OX40 agonist ivuxolimab. This sequence originates from an adult with an advanced solid tumor such as melanoma, head and neck, liver or kidney cancer. V is TRBV4-2 and J is TRBJ1-2; 8 bases match TRBD1. The CDR3 reads CASSRGTGGLGSGYTF. The CDR3 nucleotides are TGTGCCAGCAGCCGGGGCACAGGGGGGCTTGGGAGTGGCTACACCTTC.